Listed below are T cell receptor beta chains from one sample, sequenced in a study of T cell changes during pregnancy in multiple sclerosis. Some clones are missing from TCRdb's copy, which holds only in-frame ones; the method was immunoSEQ multiplex PCR. The sample lists about 69,000 clones; roughly 93% were seen once. The sequences come from peripheral blood, collected in the third trimester of pregnancy. These receptors all come from a female donor with multiple sclerosis, enrolled in a pregnancy study. Each CDR3 is given with its conserved first and last residue. A D gene is named only where the DNA matches it firmly.

cdr3_aa d_call j_call v_call
CASRNKQNTGELFF . TRBJ2-2 TRBV6-1
CASSIGGMNTEAFF . TRBJ1-1 TRBV19
CASSVDSGSAGATNEKLFF . TRBJ1-4 TRBV19
CASSILAGGRETQYF TRBD2 TRBJ2-5 TRBV18
CSVRRLAGGSEQYF . TRBJ2-7 TRBV29-1
CASSAAGEVGNTIYF . TRBJ1-3 TRBV28
CASSLKLPGDNEQFF . TRBJ2-1 TRBV7-8
CASSQVSFQGWRDQPQHF . TRBJ1-5 TRBV6-4
CASSENAAGQRGEQFF . TRBJ2-1 TRBV25-1
CAWSRGDRRNTEAFF . TRBJ1-1 TRBV30
CARAWGTGAYNEQFF TRBD1 TRBJ2-1 TRBV30
CASSEGTSGGFRTQYF TRBD2 TRBJ2-5 TRBV10-1
CASTPREGKASGNTIYF . TRBJ1-3 TRBV28
CASSGTTNTGELFF . TRBJ2-2 TRBV27
CASRPGTTGWQPQHF . TRBJ1-5 TRBV6-5
CASSLARGDTEAFF . TRBJ1-1 TRBV13
CASSYFGDNYGYTF . TRBJ1-2 TRBV6-5
CASSLADSHTEAFF . TRBJ1-1 TRBV5-1
CASSNGTGGTEAFF TRBD1 TRBJ1-1 TRBV4-1
CASSEWVRGEEKLFF . TRBJ1-4 TRBV2
CASSLIHNNNEQFF . TRBJ2-1 TRBV11-3
CASSLVPSGAFYGYTF . TRBJ1-2 TRBV11-2
CASSKGRDRVLGQYF . TRBJ2-7 TRBV21-1
CASSLLGQGREEKLFF . TRBJ1-4 TRBV5-1
CASSSGTAYQETQYF TRBD1 TRBJ2-5 TRBV7-9
CASRPSTGRDTEAFF TRBD1 TRBJ1-1 TRBV13
CASSLRGSLYGYTF . TRBJ1-2 TRBV7-2
CSVRTGGNTEAFF TRBD1 TRBJ1-1 TRBV29-1